What follows is one T cell receptor beta chain and its context. The antigen remains unidentified. Germline lookup yields CDR1 GTSNPN and CDR2 SVGIG (reference sequence). The V and J ends lost 7 bases and 1 base respectively, with 7 bases between them. The CDR3 extends over 11 amino acids. The sample is drawn from a study of cytomegalovirus exposure and HLA in healthy donors. The study's findings and limits: The authors judged a highly shared variant cluster likely a sequencing artifact. Productive status was seen about 90% or about 30% of the time for most TCR beta V segments in an earlier analysis.

The PCR employed 60 Vbeta primers together with 13 Jbeta primers. Clones were read by immunoSEQ multiplex PCR, and TCRdb kept only the in-frame ones, dropping some. Among about 130,000 clones, 79% were seen once, and the ten largest hold 6% to 7.5%. The gene calls are TRBV30 and TRBJ1-1; no definite D call. The sample consisted of PBMCs. This clonotype was obtained from a man aged 35-49 years in good health and CMV-seropositive. As DNA, the CDR3 is TGTGCCTCCCATTGGAACACTGAAGCTTTCTTT. Translation gives CASHWNTEAFF.